Listed here are 16 T cell receptor beta chains from one sample, sequenced in a study of CD8 T cells in Susac syndrome. The RNA, roughly 0.45 to 1 ug, was put through reverse transcription using random hexamers. Each CDR3 protein gets one entry after TCRdb re-called the immunoSEQ multiplex PCR reads with MiXCR. The table shows 180,000 or so distinct CDR3 sequences, with about 95% occurring only once. Specimen: CD4+ T cells from PBMCs. These receptors were obtained from a human donor with multiple sclerosis.

This chain uses TRBV3-1 with TRBJ1-1; no clear D. Trimming removed 1 base at V and 6 bases at J, with 12 bases between. The CDR3 loop spans 14 amino acids. Germline V gene lookup returns CDR1 LGHDT and CDR2 YNNKEL (reference sequence). The DNA of the CDR3 is TGTGCCAGCAGCCAAGGATGGGGAGCCGCTGAAGCTTTCTTT. It yields the protein CASSQGWGAAEAFF.

The rearrangement links TRBV20-1 to TRBJ2-1; no definite D call. The V end lost 1 base, the J end lost 11 bases, and 6 bases lay between the germline ends. The length of the CDR3 is 10 residues. Per germline, CDR1 DFQATT and CDR2 SNEGSKA (reference sequence). CDR3 residues: CSARGLQQFF. In DNA form, the CDR3 reads TGCAGTGCTAGAGGGCTGCAGCAGTTCTTC.

The gene calls are TRBV5-6 and TRBJ2-1; D perhaps matches TRBD2 (6 bases). The V and J ends lost 4 bases and 6 bases respectively, with 20 bases between them. This CDR3 region has 16 residues. Germline CDR1 reads SGHDT; CDR2 reads YYEEEE. CDR3 sequence: CASSPLRAGQLNEQFF. The CDR3 DNA follows: TGTGCCAGCAGCCCCCTCCGGGCGGGGCAACTCAATGAGCAGTTCTTC.

J is TRBJ2-3 and V is TRBV30; possibly TRBD2 for D (6 bases). Germline CDR1 is GTSNPN and CDR2 is SVGIG (reference sequence). Trimming removed 4 bases at V and 0 bases at J, with 11 bases between. This CDR3 has 14 amino acids. The chain's CDR3 is CAWMPGSSTDTQYF. CDR3 DNA: TGTGCCTGGATGCCCGGGAGCAGCACAGATACGCAGTATTTT. Drawing the rest from reference TRBV30 and TRBJ2-3, the complete variable domain is SQTIHQWPATLVQPVGSPLSLECTVEGTSNPNLYWYRQAAGRGLQLLFYSVGIGQISSEVPQNLSASRPQDRQFILSSKKLLLSDSGFYLCAWMPGSSTDTQYFGPGTRLTVL.

The chain combines TRBV6-1 with TRBJ1-6, with D tentatively TRBD1 (6 bases). Germline V lookup: CDR1 MNHNS, CDR2 SASEGT. Trimming left V 6 bases short and J 0 bases short, with 15 bases between. This CDR3 contains 17 residues. The CDR3 DNA sequence: TGTGCCAGCAGGGGGGCTCCGGGGAGCTCCTATAATTCACCCCTCCACTTT. This translates into CASRGAPGSSYNSPLHF.

The chain carries TRBV29-1 and TRBJ2-7; 9 nucleotides agree with TRBD2. V dropped 6 bases and J dropped 2; count of bases not matched to a gene: 11. The CDR3 is 15 residues long. Germline CDR1 SQVTM, CDR2 ANQGSEA. The CDR3 DNA follows: TGCAGCGTCGTGGCACTAGCGGGTCCAGCCTACGAGCAGTACTTC. Its protein product is CSVVALAGPAYEQYF.

A note on this clonotype: A read error may produce the germline difference seen at one junction end. This chain links TRBV19 with TRBJ1-5; the D gene is possibly TRBD1 (6 bases). This CDR3 spans 15 amino acids. Germline loops: CDR1 LNHDA, CDR2 SQIVND (reference sequence). This CDR3 is CASIDRPYSNQPQLF. The CDR3 DNA is TGTGCCAGTATCGACAGGCCCTATAGCAATCAGCCCCAGCTTTTT.

The rearrangement joins TRBV7-8 to TRBJ2-5; 9 bases agree with TRBD1. The CDR3 is 14 residues long. The germline V gene encodes CDR1 SGHVS and CDR2 FQNEAQ. Trimming took 7 bases from V and 5 from J; bases not matched to a gene: 8. Written as DNA, the CDR3 is TGTGCCAGCACCTATTTCGACAGGGGGGAGACCCAGTACTTC. It is translated as CASTYFDRGETQYF.

This chain connects TRBV3-1 to TRBJ1-6; no definite D call. V lost 0 bases and J lost 14, with 17 bases in between. This CDR3 has 15 residues. Germline CDR1 is LGHDT and CDR2 is YNNKEL (reference sequence). CDR3 residues: CASSQEGTGVRALHF. The CDR3 DNA reads as TGTGCCAGCAGCCAAGAGGGAACTGGGGTTCGGGCCCTCCACTTT.

This clonotype came up a few times. The chain couples TRBV6-1 to TRBJ2-1; 7 bases agree with TRBD2. The V gene end was trimmed by 6 bases and the J gene end by 2 bases; junction bases not matched to a gene: 4. The CDR3 has 14 amino acids. The germline CDR1 and CDR2 sequences are MNHNS and SASEGT. For the CDR3, the DNA is TGTGCCAGCAGCTTGAGCGGGGCCTACAATGAGCAGTTCTTC. This encodes CASSLSGAYNEQFF.

The chain couples TRBV20-1 to TRBJ2-5; 13 nucleotides agree with TRBD2. CDR3 length equals 13 residues. V gave up 8 bases and J gave up 5 bases; unmatched junction bases: 5. Germline V lookup: CDR1 DFQATT, CDR2 SNEGSKA (reference sequence). CDR3 amino acids: CSCGLAGVETQYF. The CDR3 region has the DNA TGCAGTTGCGGACTAGCGGGAGTTGAGACCCAGTACTTC.

The chain uses TRBV4-2 and TRBJ1-2; D not resolved. Trimming shortened V by 0 bases and J by 8 bases, and 16 bases separated the two germline ends. From germline, CDR1 is LGHNA and CDR2 YNFKEQ. The CDR3 is made up of 15 amino acids. CDR3 sequence (DNA): TGTGCCAGCAGCCAAGATGTACAGCCGATTGAAGGCTACACCTTC. Translating gives CASSQDVQPIEGYTF.

The V call is TRBV7-9, the J call TRBJ1-1; maybe TRBD1 (5 bases). V was pared by 7 bases and J by 4 bases, with 13 bases between. Germline values: CDR1 SEHNR, CDR2 FQNEAQ (reference sequence). This CDR3 has 13 amino acids. CDR3: CASTSQGFTEAFF. The CDR3 nucleotides are TGTGCCAGCACCAGCCAGGGTTTCACTGAAGCTTTCTTT.

This sequence joins TRBV5-6 and TRBJ2-7; 11 bases align to TRBD1. The CDR3 has 15 residues. Germline assignment: CDR1 SGHDT and CDR2 YYEEEE. The V segment lost 4 bases and the J segment 6 bases; nucleotides outside the gene matches: 9. CDR3 region: CASSLGTGGLLEQYF. The DNA for the CDR3 is TGTGCCAGCAGCCTCGGGACAGGGGGTCTCCTCGAGCAGTACTTC.

This sequence joins TRBV6-6 and TRBJ2-4, with D perhaps TRBD1 (6 bases). Germline CDR1 and CDR2: MNHNY and SVGAGI (reference sequence). The CDR3 totals 12 residues. V lost 7 bases and J 6 bases, leaving 10 bases between the germline ends. The CDR3 sequence is CASNLQGNIQYF. The CDR3 coding sequence is TGTGCCAGCAATTTACAGGGAAACATTCAGTACTTC.

This clonotype was detected a few times. The chain carries TRBV7-2 and TRBJ2-5, with no clear D. Germline CDR1 and CDR2: SGHTA and FQGNSA. V was pared by 3 bases and J by 5 bases, with 7 bases between. This CDR3 has 12 amino acids. The CDR3 region has the DNA TGTGCCAGCAGCTTGCAACGGGAGACCCAGTACTTC. Amino acids: CASSLQRETQYF.